One and the same sample provided the 14 T cell receptor beta chains below, sequenced in a study of Graves' ophthalmopathy and Graves' hyperthyroidism. TCR beta CDR3 regions were amplified from RNA transcripts. Amplification began with first-round RT-PCR using HTBI primers, then second-round multiplex PCR was performed. TCRdb used MiXCR to reprocess the multiplex PCR reads, holding one entry per CDR3 protein. The profile covers 300,000 or so distinct CDR3 sequences, with about 17% appearing a single time and 9% to 15% taken by the ten largest. Material for sequencing was peripheral blood. The source is an adult man with Graves' ophthalmopathy.

Ten or more counts support this clonotype. V and J are TRBV12-3 or TRBV12-4 and TRBJ1-2; D is ambiguous. V lost 7 bases and J lost 0, with 6 bases in between. The CDR3 sequence is 12 residues long. The CDR3 loop is CASMVSNYGYTF. CDR3 in DNA: TGTGCCAGCATGGTCTCTAACTATGGCTACACCTTC.

This clonotype has ten or more counts. This rearrangement joins TRBV19 to TRBJ1-5, with a possible D match to TRBD1 (6 bases). The germline V gene encodes CDR1 LNHDA and CDR2 SQIVND (reference sequence). V was pared by 6 bases and J by 2 bases, with 11 bases between. This CDR3 has 14 residues. CDR3 bases: TGTGCCAGTAGAACAGGGTTAGGCAATCAGCCCCAGCATTTT. It codes for CASRTGLGNQPQHF.

This clonotype was counted many times. The chain is built from TRBV2 and TRBJ2-7, with D possibly TRBD1 on 6 matching bases. The germline V and J ends were trimmed by 0 bases and 5 bases, with 14 bases remaining between them. From germline, CDR1 is SNHLY and CDR2 FYNNEI. This CDR3 contains 15 residues. The CDR3 DNA reads TGTGCCAGCAGTGAAGCGTTACAGGGTGTCCACGAGCAGTACTTC. Its translation is CASSEALQGVHEQYF.

This clonotype showed up many times. V is TRBV20-1 and J is TRBJ2-2; D is unresolved. The V gene's germline CDR1 is DFQATT and CDR2 SNEGSKA (reference sequence). The CDR3 consists of 13 residues. The ends were cut back, 1 base at V and 8 bases at J, with 11 bases in the middle. In nucleotides, the CDR3 is TGCAGTGCTAGAGCGCTAGGTGTGGGGGAGCTGTTTTTT. It yields the protein CSARALGVGELFF.

This clonotype showed up many times. The rearrangement joins TRBV6-2 or TRBV6-3 to TRBJ2-7, with D possibly being TRBD2 (6 bases). There are 14 residues in the CDR3. Germline assignment: CDR1 MNHEY and CDR2 SVGEGT. The V and J ends lost 2 bases and 3 bases respectively, with 11 bases between them. CDR3 sequence reads: CASSYPGLHYEQYF. For the CDR3, the DNA is TGTGCCAGCAGTTACCCGGGACTTCACTACGAGCAGTACTTC.

This clonotype appeared many times. The J gene is TRBJ2-6, the V gene TRBV5-1; D perhaps matches TRBD2 (6 bases). The V gene lost 1 base and the J gene lost 2 bases, with 7 bases spanning the gap. Germline V lookup: CDR1 SGHRS, CDR2 YFSETQ. The CDR3 length is 15 residues. The CDR3 DNA is TGCGCCAGCAGCTTGTGGGAGGCTGGGGCCAACGTCCTGACTTTC. Its translation: CASSLWEAGANVLTF.

This clonotype came up many times. The rearrangement links TRBV30 to TRBJ1-2, with 8 nucleotides matching TRBD1. The junction had 9 bases not matched to a gene; V was cut back by 5 bases and J by 4 bases. Germline CDR1 reads GTSNPN; CDR2 reads SVGIG (reference sequence). CDR3 size: 14 residues. The CDR3: CAWEHRGMPYGYTF. In DNA, the CDR3 is TGTGCCTGGGAGCACAGGGGGATGCCCTATGGCTACACCTTC. Full variable domain (outside the CDR3, taken from reference TRBV30 and TRBJ1-2): SQTIHQWPATLVQPVGSPLSLECTVEGTSNPNLYWYRQAAGRGLQLLFYSVGIGQISSEVPQNLSASRPQDRQFILSSKKLLLSDSGFYLCAWEHRGMPYGYTFGSGTRLTVV.

This clonotype was observed many times. This rearrangement joins TRBV28 to TRBJ2-5; the D gene could be TRBD1 or TRBD2 (5 bases each). The CDR3 is 15 amino acids. From germline, CDR1 is MDHEN and CDR2 SYDVKM. The V end lost 4 bases, the J end lost 4 bases, and 16 bases lay between the germline ends. DNA for the CDR3: TGTGCCAGCAGTTCTATGTCAGGGACGGGAGAGACCCAGTACTTC. It encodes CASSSMSGTGETQYF.

In its sample, this clonotype was seen many times. The genes are TRBV5-1 and TRBJ1-2; weak D call: TRBD1 (5 bases). Trimming removed 0 bases from V and 6 bases from J, with 9 bases in between. The CDR3 spans 13 residues. From germline, CDR1 is SGHRS and CDR2 YFSETQ. CDR3 DNA: TGCGCCAGCAGCTTGGCAGGGTGGGATGGCTACACCTTC. Encoded protein: CASSLAGWDGYTF.

This clonotype occurred many times. The chain is built from TRBV6-5 and TRBJ1-2; D may be TRBD1 (6 bases). CDR3 size: 13 residues. V lost 6 bases and J 8 bases, leaving 16 bases between the germline ends. Germline CDR1 reads MNHEY; CDR2 reads SVGAGI. The CDR3 sequence is CASSNRVGKGYTF. The CDR3 nucleotides read TGTGCCAGCAGCAACAGGGTCGGGAAGGGCTACACCTTC.

Many counts were recorded for this clonotype. The chain recombines TRBV27 with TRBJ1-1, with 7 bases fitting TRBD1. V lost 0 bases to trimming and J lost 0 bases; unmatched junction nucleotides: 13. This CDR3 has 19 residues. The germline V gene encodes CDR1 MNHEY and CDR2 SMNVEV (reference sequence). CDR3 in DNA: TGTGCCAGCAGTTTATCCTTCCGACAGGGTAAGGGCATGAACACTGAAGCTTTCTTT. This encodes CASSLSFRQGKGMNTEAFF.

This clonotype was counted many times. The gene calls are TRBV20-1 and TRBJ2-6; 9 positions match TRBD1. From germline, CDR1 is DFQATT and CDR2 SNEGSKA (reference sequence). V lost 6 bases and J lost 2; bases outside the gene matches: 11. There are 17 residues in the CDR3. The CDR3: CSARLDRGSPGANVLTF. The CDR3, as DNA: TGCAGTGCACGTCTTGACAGGGGGAGCCCTGGGGCCAACGTCCTGACTTTC.

This clonotype came up many times. The rearrangement uses TRBV6-2 or TRBV6-3 and TRBJ1-1; 7 bases are shared with TRBD1. Trimming at V came to 4 bases and at J to 1 base, leaving 3 bases not matched to a gene. Germline V CDR1 and CDR2: MNHEY, SVGEGT. This CDR3 spans 14 amino acids. The DNA of the CDR3 is TGTGCCAGCAGTTCCGGGACAGAGAACACTGAAGCTTTCTTT. It is translated as CASSSGTENTEAFF.

This clonotype was counted many times. The chain employs TRBV6-1 and TRBJ2-2; perhaps TRBD1 as D (6 bases). The CDR3 consists of 15 residues. Trimming took off 5 bases at V and 0 bases at J, with 10 bases between the two ends. Germline values: CDR1 MNHNS, CDR2 SASEGT. CDR3: CASSPTGTNTGELFF. The DNA for the CDR3 is TGTGCCAGCAGTCCGACAGGCACGAACACCGGGGAGCTGTTTTTT.